The 9 T cell receptor beta chains below were found in one sample sequenced in a study of blood T cell repertoires in COVID-19. TCRdb's copy holds only in-frame clones and misses some; the assay was immunoSEQ multiplex PCR. The sample gives 180,000 or so clones, more than 85% of which show up once; more than 6.5% is in the top ten. The sequencing sample was made of peripheral blood. These receptors were collected from a woman older than 75 in a cohort sampled during active or convalescent COVID-19.

The chain joins TRBV7-9 to TRBJ2-5, with D perhaps TRBD2 (6 bases). The CDR3 loop spans 16 amino acids. The V gene's germline CDR1 is SEHNR and CDR2 FQNEAQ (reference sequence). The V gene lost 3 bases and the J gene lost 2 bases, with 16 bases spanning the gap. CDR3 DNA: TGTGCCAGCAGCTTCAATTGGCGGAGGGGACAAGAGACCCAGTACTTC. Amino acids: CASSFNWRRGQETQYF.

The chain carries TRBV19 and TRBJ1-1; 8 positions agree with TRBD1. Germline loops: CDR1 LNHDA, CDR2 SQIVND (reference sequence). V shed 10 bases, J shed 0 bases, and the junction held 7 bases outside the gene matches. The CDR3 runs 14 residues. The CDR3 DNA sequence: TGTGCCATTTCCTCGACAGGGGTGAACACTGAAGCTTTCTTT. This translates into CAISSTGVNTEAFF.

The CDR3 nucleotides are TGCGCCAGCAGGGGAGAAACTGAAGCTTTCTTT. This encodes CASRGETEAFF. The V call is TRBV5-1, the J call TRBJ1-1; no firm D call. The V end was cut by 5 bases, the J end by 5 bases, with 7 bases between. The CDR3 is made up of 11 amino acids. CDR1 is SGHRS, CDR2 YFSETQ, per germline.

The chain links TRBV6-2 or TRBV6-3 to TRBJ1-5, with 7 nucleotides matching TRBD1. Looked up from germline, CDR1 is MNHEY and CDR2 is SVGEGT. Losses at the gene ends were 2 bases for V and 6 bases for J; bases not matched to a gene: 4. The CDR3 has 14 amino acids. The CDR3 bases are TGTGCCAGCAGTTACGACAGGGCTGGTCAGCCCCAGCATTTT. It encodes CASSYDRAGQPQHF.

The chain links TRBV5-4 to TRBJ1-4; TRBD1 agrees at 7 bases. Germline V gene data show CDR1 as SGHNT and CDR2 as YYREEE (reference sequence). CDR3 length equals 15 residues. J lost 7 bases, V lost 4 bases, and 10 bases had no gene match. The CDR3 protein is CASSPQQGQGEKLFF. CDR3 DNA: TGTGCCAGCAGCCCGCAACAGGGGCAAGGTGAAAAACTGTTTTTT.

This clone appeared a few times. This chain connects TRBV29-1 to TRBJ2-7; D possibly corresponds to TRBD1 (5 bases). Trimming shortened V by 1 base and J by 1 base, and 14 bases separated the two germline ends. This CDR3 is 15 amino acids long. Germline V gives CDR1 SQVTM, CDR2 ANQGSEA. DNA for the CDR3: TGCAGCGTTGAAGCCGTGACAGCCTTATCCTACGAGCAGTACTTC. This encodes CSVEAVTALSYEQYF.

The rearrangement links TRBV18 to TRBJ1-2; no clear D. The CDR3 sequence is 14 residues long. V was clipped by 3 bases and J by 4 bases, with 12 bases between them. Germline CDR1 reads KGHSH; CDR2 reads LQKENI. As DNA, the CDR3 is TGTGCCAGCTCACCTACCGGGGAGGCCTATGGCTACACCTTC. This translates into CASSPTGEAYGYTF.

The J gene is TRBJ2-7, the V gene TRBV7-9; 7 bases agree with TRBD1. Per the germline V gene, CDR1 is SEHNR and CDR2 is FQNEAQ (reference sequence). There are 17 residues in the CDR3. V lost 10 bases, J lost 6 bases, and 24 bases stayed unmatched. This chain's CDR3 is CAIDSLGGESWRSEQYF. The CDR3 DNA is TGTGCCATCGATTCATTAGGGGGCGAATCATGGCGTAGCGAGCAGTACTTC.

This rearrangement joins TRBV5-1 to TRBJ1-4, with TRBD1 identical over 10 bases. Germline-derived CDR1 and CDR2 are SGHRS and YFSETQ. V lost 4 bases, J lost 1 base, and 4 bases stayed unmatched. The CDR3 spans 16 residues. As DNA, the CDR3 is TGCGCCAGCAGCCCGGGGACAGGGGTAACTAATGAAAAACTGTTTTTT. Its protein product is CASSPGTGVTNEKLFF.